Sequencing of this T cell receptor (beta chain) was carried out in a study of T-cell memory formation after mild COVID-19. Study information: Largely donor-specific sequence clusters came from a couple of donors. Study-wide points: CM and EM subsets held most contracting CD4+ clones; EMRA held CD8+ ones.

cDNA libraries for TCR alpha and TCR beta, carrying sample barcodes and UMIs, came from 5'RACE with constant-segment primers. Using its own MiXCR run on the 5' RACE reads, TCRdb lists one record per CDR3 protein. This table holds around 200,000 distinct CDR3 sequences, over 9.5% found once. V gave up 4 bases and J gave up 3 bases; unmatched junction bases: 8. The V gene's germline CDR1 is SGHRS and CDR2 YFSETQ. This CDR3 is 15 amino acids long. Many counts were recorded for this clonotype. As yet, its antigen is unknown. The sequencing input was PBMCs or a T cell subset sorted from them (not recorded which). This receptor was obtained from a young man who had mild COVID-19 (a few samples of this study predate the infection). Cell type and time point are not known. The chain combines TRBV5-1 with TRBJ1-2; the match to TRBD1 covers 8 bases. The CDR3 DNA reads TGCGCCAGCAGCCGACAGGGGAACGGTGACTATGGCTACACCTTC. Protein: CASSRQGNGDYGYTF.